Shown below are 25 T cell receptor beta chains from a single sample sequenced in a study of T cell changes during pregnancy in multiple sclerosis. TCRdb's table, derived via immunoSEQ multiplex PCR, lists solely in-frame clones and lacks some. The sample carries tens of thousands of clones, more than 90% recorded once. Here the sequenced sample was CD8+ T cells from peripheral blood mononuclear cells, taken before pregnancy. These receptor sequences come from a female donor with multiple sclerosis, enrolled in a pregnancy study.

The rearrangement uses TRBV27 and TRBJ2-4; TRBD1 aligns across 9 bases. The V and J ends lost 6 bases and 6 bases, in that order; junction bases with no gene match: 3. Germline CDR1 MNHEY, CDR2 SMNVEV (reference sequence). This CDR3 spans 13 amino acids. The CDR3 is CASRTGGVNIQYF. CDR3 sequence (DNA): TGTGCCAGCAGGACAGGGGGAGTAAACATTCAGTACTTC.

The chain joins TRBV29-1 to TRBJ1-5; D is perhaps TRBD1 (6 bases). The CDR3 is 13 residues long. V was cut by 2 bases and J by 3 bases, with 8 bases left in between. Germline loops: CDR1 SQVTM, CDR2 ANQGSEA. The CDR3 region is CSVETGYNQPQHF. The CDR3 DNA sequence: TGCAGCGTTGAAACAGGGTACAATCAGCCCCAGCATTTT. Filled out from reference TRBV29-1 and TRBJ1-5, the complete variable domain reads SAVISQKPSRDICQRGTSLTIQCQVDSQVTMMFWYRQQPGQSLTLIATANQGSEATYESGFVIDKFPISRPNLTFSTLTVSNMSPEDSSIYLCSVETGYNQPQHFGDGTRLSIL.

The chain recombines TRBV6-1 with TRBJ2-1; the D gene is possibly TRBD1 (7 bases). The CDR3 covers 15 residues. Germline V gene lookup returns CDR1 MNHNS and CDR2 SASEGT. Trimming pared 4 bases from V and 4 bases from J, leaving 14 bases between. This CDR3 reads CASSGRDRGYNEQFF. In DNA, the CDR3 is TGTGCCAGCAGTGGGAGGGACAGAGGGTACAATGAGCAGTTCTTC.

The V call is TRBV5-8, the J call TRBJ2-1; 8 bases are a match to TRBD2. This CDR3 has 14 amino acids. After removal of 1 base from V and 9 bases from J, the junction contained 6 bases not matched to a gene. Germline V gene sequence: CDR1 SGHTS, CDR2 YDEGEE. CDR3 amino acids: CASSLRGGHSEQFF. CDR3 DNA: TGTGCCAGCAGCTTGCGGGGGGGGCACAGTGAGCAGTTCTTC.

The chain recombines TRBV27 with TRBJ1-1; tentatively, D is TRBD1 (5 bases). Looked up from germline, CDR1 is MNHEY and CDR2 is SMNVEV (reference sequence). There are 15 residues in the CDR3. The V and J ends lost 4 bases and 1 base respectively, with 13 bases between them. Written as DNA, the CDR3 is TGTGCCAGCAGTTCCTCGACAGTCCCGAACACTGAAGCTTTCTTT. Translating gives CASSSSTVPNTEAFF.

This clone has a single count. The chain employs TRBV19 and TRBJ1-2; 9 bases are shared with TRBD1. J gave up 7 bases and V 5 bases, and 5 bases lay outside the gene matches. Germline lookup yields CDR1 LNHDA and CDR2 SQIVND (reference sequence). The CDR3 spans 13 residues. This chain's CDR3 is CASSWTGEGGYTF. CDR3 nucleotides: TGTGCCAGTAGTTGGACAGGGGAAGGTGGCTACACCTTC. Together with reference TRBV19 and TRBJ1-2, the CDR3 gives the full variable domain: DGGITQSPKYLFRKEGQNVTLSCEQNLNHDAMYWYRQDPGQGLRLIYYSQIVNDFQKGDIAEGYSVSREKKESFPLTVTSAQKNPTAFYLCASSWTGEGGYTFGSGTRLTVV.

CDR3 DNA sequence: TGTGCCAGCAGCTTGGGGACTTACTATGGCTACACCTTC. Protein sequence: CASSLGTYYGYTF. The chain joins TRBV5-6 to TRBJ1-2, with unresolved D. Per germline, CDR1 SGHDT and CDR2 YYEEEE. The CDR3 is made up of 13 amino acids. V was clipped by 0 bases and J by 3 bases, with 6 bases between them.

The chain is built from TRBV9 and TRBJ1-5; possible D gene TRBD1, 5 bases. Germline-derived CDR1 and CDR2 are SGDLS and YYNGEE. CDR3 length: 14 residues. V lost 4 bases and J lost 7, with 15 bases in between. The CDR3 here is CASSLSGGAQPQHF. CDR3 sequence (DNA): TGTGCCAGCAGCCTTTCCGGGGGTGCCCAGCCCCAGCATTTT. Drawing the rest from reference TRBV9 and TRBJ1-5, the complete variable domain is DSGVTQTPKHLITATGQRVTLRCSPRSGDLSVYWYQQSLDQGLQFLIQYYNGEERAKGNILERFSAQQFPDLHSELNLSSLELGDSALYFCASSLSGGAQPQHFGDGTRLSIL.

This sequence joins TRBV11-2 and TRBJ2-3, with D possibly being TRBD1 (5 bases). V was shortened by 6 bases and J by 2 bases, with 15 bases between the two germline ends. Germline V gene data show CDR1 as SGHAT and CDR2 as FQNNGV. The length of the CDR3 is 15 residues. The CDR3, as DNA: TGTGCCAGCAGGTTCCCGACAGTGGACACAGATACGCAGTATTTT. It translates to CASRFPTVDTDTQYF. Combining the CDR3 with reference TRBV11-2 and TRBJ2-3 gives the whole variable domain EAGVAQSPRYKIIEKRQSVAFWCNPISGHATLYWYQQILGQGPKLLIQFQNNGVVDDSQLPKDRFSAERLKGVDSTLKIQPAKLEDSAVYLCASRFPTVDTDTQYFGPGTRLTVL.

The chain employs TRBV9 and TRBJ2-1, with 7 nucleotides matching TRBD1. After removal of 4 bases from V and 4 bases from J, the junction contained 5 bases not matched to a gene. Germline-derived CDR1 and CDR2 are SGDLS and YYNGEE. The CDR3 has 14 amino acids. Written as DNA, the CDR3 is TGTGCCAGCAGCAGAGGGGGCGCTTACAATGAGCAGTTCTTC. It is translated as CASSRGGAYNEQFF. Drawing the rest from reference TRBV9 and TRBJ2-1, the complete variable domain is DSGVTQTPKHLITATGQRVTLRCSPRSGDLSVYWYQQSLDQGLQFLIQYYNGEERAKGNILERFSAQQFPDLHSELNLSSLELGDSALYFCASSRGGAYNEQFFGPGTRLTVL.

This clone showed up just once. V gene TRBV9 combines with J gene TRBJ1-2; 10 bases agree with TRBD1. Germline values: CDR1 SGDLS, CDR2 YYNGEE. The CDR3 is 15 amino acids. The ends lost 0 bases at V and 6 bases at J; junction bases unmatched: 5. In DNA, the CDR3 is TGTGCCAGCAGCGTAGTTGGGACAGGGGTTAATGGCTACACCTTC. It codes for CASSVVGTGVNGYTF.

In its sample, this clone was seen once. This sequence joins TRBV30 and TRBJ1-1; no definite D call. Germline assignment: CDR1 GTSNPN and CDR2 SVGIG (reference sequence). The V and J ends lost 0 bases and 5 bases respectively, with 7 bases between them. This CDR3 comprises 12 residues. This chain's CDR3 is CAWSVPGTEAFF. The CDR3 coding sequence is TGTGCCTGGAGTGTACCCGGGACTGAAGCTTTCTTT. The entire variable domain, with the rest obtained from reference TRBV30 and TRBJ1-1, is as follows: SQTIHQWPATLVQPVGSPLSLECTVEGTSNPNLYWYRQAAGRGLQLLFYSVGIGQISSEVPQNLSASRPQDRQFILSSKKLLLSDSGFYLCAWSVPGTEAFFGQGTRLTVV.

The gene calls are TRBV2 and TRBJ2-5; 11 bases agree with TRBD2. CDR1 and CDR2 (germline): SNHLY, FYNNEI. Trimming removed 2 bases from V and 5 bases from J; junction bases left unmatched: 7. The CDR3 extends over 16 amino acids. The CDR3 DNA reads as TGTGCCAGCAGTGAAACTAGCGGGGGTGCTAGGGAGACCCAGTACTTC. It specifies CASSETSGGARETQYF.

This clone was counted between two and nine times. The V call is TRBV14, the J call TRBJ1-5; the D is unclear. V was pared by 1 base and J by 7 bases, with 11 bases between. The CDR3 runs to 14 residues. Per germline, CDR1 SGHDN and CDR2 FVKESK. The CDR3 here is CASSQAGCGQPQHF. The DNA for the CDR3 is TGTGCCAGCAGCCAAGCGGGGTGTGGGCAGCCCCAGCATTTT.

The chain recombines TRBV7-2 with TRBJ1-4; D is ambiguous. The germline V gene encodes CDR1 SGHTA and CDR2 FQGNSA. The CDR3 extends over 12 amino acids. V lost 5 bases and J 12 bases, leaving 13 bases between the germline ends. The CDR3 sequence: CASSQDPGELFF. DNA of the CDR3: TGTGCCAGCAGCCAGGACCCCGGGGAACTGTTTTTT.

The chain has TRBV9 and TRBJ2-7; 7 bases agree with TRBD2. Germline V lookup: CDR1 SGDLS, CDR2 YYNGEE. There are 14 residues in the CDR3. The V segment lost 4 bases and the J segment 4 bases; nucleotides outside the gene matches: 8. The CDR3 sequence is CASSYASGDYEQYF. The CDR3 bases are TGTGCCAGCAGCTACGCTAGCGGAGATTACGAGCAGTACTTC.

V and J are TRBV2 and TRBJ2-3; the D gene is possibly TRBD2 (7 bases). The CDR3 covers 15 residues. V lost 6 bases and J lost 2, with 15 bases in between. CDR1 and CDR2 (germline): SNHLY, FYNNEI. CDR3 sequence reads: CASRGVGGHTDTQYF. Written as DNA, the CDR3 is TGTGCCAGCAGGGGGGTCGGGGGGCACACAGATACGCAGTATTTT.

The J gene is TRBJ2-5, the V gene TRBV13, with D perhaps matching TRBD1 (5 bases). The end of the DNA is better explained by TRBJ2-7, so the J call may be wrong. CDR1 is PRHDT, CDR2 FYEKMQ, per germline (reference sequence). The CDR3 is made up of 12 amino acids. CDR3 residues: CASRGQDYEQYF. CDR3 nucleotide sequence: TGTGCCAGCAGGGGGCAAGATTACGAGCAGTACTTC.

The chain is built from TRBV10-3 and TRBJ1-1; 7 bases fit TRBD1. V lost 6 bases and J lost 3; bases outside the gene matches: 10. CDR1 and CDR2 from the germline V gene are ENHRY and SYGVKD. The CDR3 runs to 15 residues. This CDR3 is CAISTRTGVHTEAFF. CDR3 DNA sequence: TGTGCCATCAGCACGCGTACAGGGGTGCACACTGAAGCTTTCTTT.

The chain is built from TRBV28 and TRBJ1-6, with 8 bases fitting TRBD1. Germline CDR1 is MDHEN and CDR2 is SYDVKM. This CDR3 is built from 14 residues. V lost 6 bases, J lost 9 bases, and 7 bases stayed unmatched. The CDR3 bases are TGTGCCAGCAGAATGGGACAGGCTGGTTCACCCCTCCACTTT. Its protein product is CASRMGQAGSPLHF.

CDR3 bases: TGTGCCAGCAGCTCCCCTCTCGGGGGGGAGGCCTACGAGCAGTACTTC. It encodes CASSSPLGGEAYEQYF. The V and J genes are TRBV11-2 and TRBJ2-7; 8 bases map to TRBD2. Germline trimming cut 4 bases from V and 2 bases from J; bases unmatched to any gene: 10. In germline, CDR1 is SGHAT, CDR2 FQNNGV. The CDR3 has 16 residues.

V is TRBV5-5 and J is TRBJ1-2; the match to TRBD1 covers 8 bases. This CDR3 is 14 amino acids long. Germline CDR1 and CDR2: SGHKS and YYEKEE (reference sequence). J lost 1 base, V lost 4 bases, and 3 bases had no gene match. The CDR3 DNA follows: TGTGCCAGCAGCGGGACAGGCGATAACTATGGCTACACCTTC. Protein sequence: CASSGTGDNYGYTF.

V gene TRBV7-3 combines with J gene TRBJ2-3, with TRBD2 identical over 13 bases. The germline gives CDR1 SGHTA, CDR2 FQGTGA. This CDR3 has 15 residues. The J segment lost 6 bases and the V segment lost 3 bases, leaving 3 bases of the junction unmatched. In DNA, the CDR3 is TGTGCCAGCAGCTTGACTAGCGGGGGGTTCGATACGCAGTATTTT. As protein: CASSLTSGGFDTQYF.

This clone was recorded only once. The rearrangement uses TRBV27 and TRBJ1-6; TRBD1 is a possible D gene (5 bases). Trimming removed 2 bases from V and 12 bases from J, with 11 bases in between. The CDR3 is 13 residues long. The germline gives CDR1 MNHEY, CDR2 SMNVEV (reference sequence). The CDR3 protein is CASSLTLGGPLHF. CDR3 nucleotides: TGTGCCAGCAGTTTAACTTTGGGGGGACCCCTCCACTTT.

The chain couples TRBV10-3 to TRBJ1-1; tentatively, D is TRBD1 (6 bases). The CDR3 length is 14 residues. Looked up from germline, CDR1 is ENHRY and CDR2 is SYGVKD. With 6 bases removed from V and 1 base from J, the gap between germline ends came to 12 bases. CDR3 bases: TGTGCCATCAGCCGGACAGAACCGAACACTGAAGCTTTCTTT. Translation gives CAISRTEPNTEAFF.